This T cell receptor beta chain was retrieved from a study of T cell responses to AZD1222 COVID-19 vaccine (dated by TCRdb to about 2021). About the full investigation: TCR sequencing was performed for about 240 trial participants, of whom about 200 were given two doses of AZD1222 and some 26 were given two doses of MenACWY control vaccine. Enrollment into the trials was organized by age into subgroups of 18-55, 56-69 and 70-plus years, and those subgroups contained roughly 150, 30 and 60 TCR-sequenced participants, respectively. The paper as a whole reports these results and caveats: Nearly half of unique spike-specific TCRs reportedly recognized epitopes outside regions mutated in the B.1.351 and B.1.1.7 variants. Most participants were white British and females outnumbered males, and the authors suggested that clonal diversity may have been underestimated. The 56-69-year group was small, and its depth increase did not reach significance, likely because of low power. A significant rise in spike-specific TCR breadth and depth was observed after two AZD1222 doses relative to day 0 and relative to MenACWY recipients. Because no samples from the day 14 peak response were available, repertoires could be characterized only after the peak T cell response. CD4 TCRs associated with the vaccine covered the entire spike protein, and the dominant responses were in regions 160-218 and 743-854. Only six AZD1222 recipients were SARS-CoV-2 seropositive at baseline, limiting conclusions about previously exposed vaccinees.

Turning to this clone: Its antigen target is currently unknown. Per-base qualities were not stored, and no clone one base away is much larger.

The CDR3 regions of human TCRbeta chains were analyzed by immunosequencing. The study's processing was this. Repertoire TCRs were matched against a reference library of SARS-CoV-2-specific TCRs generated with the MIRA antigen-specificity platform. Breadth was defined as the fraction of unique TCRs that were SARS-CoV-2-associated. Depth was defined as the fraction of total T cells that were SARS-CoV-2-associated. Using the MIRA data, each spike-specific TCR was mapped to the spike region that the TCR reacts to and placed in a CD4 or CD8 class. Log10-transformed breadth and depth values were compared by one-way ANOVA with Sidak's multiple comparisons tests. TCRdb carries this immuneACCESS record with in-frame sequences only. Its versions omit some clonotypes, under half of them owing to an unresolved V gene in the studies checked, with the rest unexplained. The DNA was the basis for D and trimming; V, J and clone size are from that table. The sample table shows over 130,000 clones, and roughly nine tenths are seen once. The top ten constitute about 7.5% of the sample.

The germline V gene yields SGDLS for CDR1 and YYNGEE for CDR2. Including the terminal cysteine and phenylalanine, the CDR3 comprises 12 residues. The DNA shown is the 36-base CDR3, in frame from base 1. Relative to germline, V is missing 4 bases and J is missing 6 bases, with 3 bases of the junction outside any gene match. In the paper's terms, the time point label means: about 28 days (+/-7) after the second vaccine dose. The treatment or condition label here, explained by the study, means: meningococcal conjugate vaccine given as trial control. Samples from vaccinated people were obtained from the UK trials COV001 and COV002, which included a single-blind randomized controlled phase 2/3 trial of AZD1222 (ChAdOx1 nCoV-19) in healthy adults. Trial participant PBMC samples were collected at day 0 and day 28 after the second dose for TCRbeta chain sequencing.

The receptor was isolated from an adult who received the MenACWY meningococcal vaccine as a control. Sequenced here: peripheral blood, sampled 28 days after the second dose of the MenACWY control vaccine. The chain is assembled from TRBV9 and TRBJ1-2, with 7 middle bases fitting TRBD1. CDR3 sequence: CASSSGQHGYTF. The base sequence is TGTGCCAGCAGCTCGGGACAGCATGGCTACACCTTC. Reference TRBV9 and TRBJ1-2 genes cover what lies past the CDR3, so the full variable domain is DSGVTQTPKHLITATGQRVTLRCSPRSGDLSVYWYQQSLDQGLQFLIQYYNGEERAKGNILERFSAQQFPDLHSELNLSSLELGDSALYFCASSSGQHGYTFGSGTRLTVV.